These 5 T cell receptor beta chains came from one sample sequenced in a study of CD8+ T cells in alopecia areata. RNA extraction was followed by reverse transcription into cDNA, which acted as the sequencing template. The table came from immunoSEQ multiplex PCR; TCRdb's copy has only in-frame clones and leaves some out. The sample consists of some 240,000 clones, more than 45% of them appearing once. The treatment is: oral pan-JAK inhibitor, 5-10 mg twice daily. Sequences were derived from CD4+ T cells sorted from blood, sampled at week 4, from a patient treated with tofacitinib. The receptors here all came from a human donor with alopecia areata.

This chain uses TRBV7-9 with TRBJ1-1, with D possibly matching TRBD1 (5 bases). V was trimmed by 1 base and J by 6 bases, leaving 15 bases between them. This CDR3 contains 15 residues. The germline V gene has CDR1 SEHNR and CDR2 FQNEAQ (reference sequence). The CDR3 sequence is CASSLGAGNLAEAFF. In DNA, the CDR3 is TGTGCCAGCAGCTTAGGAGCAGGGAATCTAGCTGAAGCTTTCTTT.

The chain employs TRBV29-1 and TRBJ2-1, with 9 nucleotides matching TRBD2. The trim removed 5 bases at V and 4 bases at J, leaving 6 bases unmatched. Germline V gene data show CDR1 as SQVTM and CDR2 as ANQGSEA. The CDR3 is made up of 14 amino acids. This chain's CDR3 is CSVRLAGLYNEQFF. The DNA for the CDR3 is TGCAGCGTTCGCCTAGCGGGGCTGTACAATGAGCAGTTCTTC.

The V call is TRBV7-2, the J call TRBJ2-7; 9 nucleotides line up with TRBD2. The CDR3 has 16 residues. The V gene end was trimmed by 3 bases and the J gene end by 5 bases; junction bases not matched to a gene: 11. The germline CDR1 and CDR2 sequences are SGHTA and FQGNSA. In DNA form, the CDR3 reads TGTGCCAGCAGCTTCTATACTTGGGGGACTAGCAACGAGCAGTACTTC. This gives the protein CASSFYTWGTSNEQYF.

The chain couples TRBV29-1 to TRBJ2-3; 7 nucleotides match TRBD1. The CDR3 has 13 amino acids. Per germline, CDR1 SQVTM and CDR2 ANQGSEA. J gave up 2 bases and V 8 bases, and 7 bases lay outside the gene matches. The CDR3 protein is CSCPGQPTDTQYF. The CDR3 DNA reads as TGCAGCTGTCCGGGACAGCCCACAGATACGCAGTATTTT.

This chain joins TRBV6-1 and TRBJ2-2, with a tentative D call TRBD2 (5 bases). Germline V CDR1 and CDR2: MNHNS, SASEGT. V lost 4 bases and J lost 4, with 13 bases in between. The CDR3 is 15 amino acids. This CDR3 reads CASSVRGSATGELFF. The CDR3 bases are TGTGCCAGCAGTGTAAGAGGGTCGGCCACCGGGGAGCTGTTTTTT.